The entry below gives a single T cell receptor (beta chain) sequence along with its context. No antigen is known for it. This sample is drawn from a study of cytomegalovirus exposure and HLA in healthy donors. The length of the CDR3 is 15 residues. Germline-derived CDR1 and CDR2 are GTSNPN and SVGIG (reference sequence). The V segment lost 1 base and the J segment 7 bases; nucleotides outside the gene matches: 5. 60 Vbeta and 13 Jbeta primers were used in PCR. Per the original methods: Approximately 72 million unique TCR beta chains, some 10 million of them shared, were counted by a later analysis. The data were produced by immunoSEQ multiplex PCR, yet TCRdb's version contains in-frame clones alone and is incomplete. V and J calls and clone size are given by that table; D and trimming were obtained from the DNA. The sample consists of some 120,000 clones, roughly 80% of them appearing once. General observations from the study: Highest at DRB1 and lowest at HLA-C, TCR association rates differed among HLA loci in a later analysis.

The chain carries TRBV30 and TRBJ2-1; 12 nucleotides match TRBD2. Source material: PBMCs. The receptor was derived from a man aged 25 to 45 in good health and CMV-seropositive. In nucleotides, the CDR3 is TGTGCCTGGAGTGCGACTAGCGGGAGAAGAAATGAGCAGTTCTTC. Translation gives CAWSATSGRRNEQFF.